This TCR beta chain comes out of a study of T cells in Graves' hyperthyroidism and ophthalmopathy. Study as a whole: Initial diagnosis, before any treatment, was when peripheral blood was collected.

It was RNA transcripts that yielded the amplified TCR beta CDR3 regions. First-round RT-PCR targeting the TCR CDR3 was performed with the HTBI primer set. In TCRdb, the multiplex PCR reads were re-called with MiXCR into one record per CDR3 protein. The sample lists about 260,000 distinct CDR3 sequences, about 20% occurring once. Study outcomes and limitations: From stable hyperthyroidism, ophthalmopathy was separated by a 13 V-J model.

The cohort's ophthalmopathy patients, a group with duration under 3 months, had a Clinical Activity Score of at least 3 and a NOSPECS grade of at least 4. Pregnant or lactating patients were excluded, as were those with uncontrolled infection or other autoimmune disease. J gave up 9 bases and V 4 bases, and 6 bases lay outside the gene matches. Per germline, CDR1 MDHEN and CDR2 SYDVKM. The CDR3 covers 13 residues. This clonotype turned up a few times. Its cognate antigen is unknown. The chain is built from TRBV28 and TRBJ2-1; 7 nucleotides align to TRBD1. This clonotype originated in a young man with Graves' ophthalmopathy. Sequencing was done on a sample of blood. CDR3 in amino acids: CASSSNRGTEQFF. The CDR3 region has the DNA TGTGCCAGCAGTTCAAACAGGGGCACTGAGCAGTTCTTC.